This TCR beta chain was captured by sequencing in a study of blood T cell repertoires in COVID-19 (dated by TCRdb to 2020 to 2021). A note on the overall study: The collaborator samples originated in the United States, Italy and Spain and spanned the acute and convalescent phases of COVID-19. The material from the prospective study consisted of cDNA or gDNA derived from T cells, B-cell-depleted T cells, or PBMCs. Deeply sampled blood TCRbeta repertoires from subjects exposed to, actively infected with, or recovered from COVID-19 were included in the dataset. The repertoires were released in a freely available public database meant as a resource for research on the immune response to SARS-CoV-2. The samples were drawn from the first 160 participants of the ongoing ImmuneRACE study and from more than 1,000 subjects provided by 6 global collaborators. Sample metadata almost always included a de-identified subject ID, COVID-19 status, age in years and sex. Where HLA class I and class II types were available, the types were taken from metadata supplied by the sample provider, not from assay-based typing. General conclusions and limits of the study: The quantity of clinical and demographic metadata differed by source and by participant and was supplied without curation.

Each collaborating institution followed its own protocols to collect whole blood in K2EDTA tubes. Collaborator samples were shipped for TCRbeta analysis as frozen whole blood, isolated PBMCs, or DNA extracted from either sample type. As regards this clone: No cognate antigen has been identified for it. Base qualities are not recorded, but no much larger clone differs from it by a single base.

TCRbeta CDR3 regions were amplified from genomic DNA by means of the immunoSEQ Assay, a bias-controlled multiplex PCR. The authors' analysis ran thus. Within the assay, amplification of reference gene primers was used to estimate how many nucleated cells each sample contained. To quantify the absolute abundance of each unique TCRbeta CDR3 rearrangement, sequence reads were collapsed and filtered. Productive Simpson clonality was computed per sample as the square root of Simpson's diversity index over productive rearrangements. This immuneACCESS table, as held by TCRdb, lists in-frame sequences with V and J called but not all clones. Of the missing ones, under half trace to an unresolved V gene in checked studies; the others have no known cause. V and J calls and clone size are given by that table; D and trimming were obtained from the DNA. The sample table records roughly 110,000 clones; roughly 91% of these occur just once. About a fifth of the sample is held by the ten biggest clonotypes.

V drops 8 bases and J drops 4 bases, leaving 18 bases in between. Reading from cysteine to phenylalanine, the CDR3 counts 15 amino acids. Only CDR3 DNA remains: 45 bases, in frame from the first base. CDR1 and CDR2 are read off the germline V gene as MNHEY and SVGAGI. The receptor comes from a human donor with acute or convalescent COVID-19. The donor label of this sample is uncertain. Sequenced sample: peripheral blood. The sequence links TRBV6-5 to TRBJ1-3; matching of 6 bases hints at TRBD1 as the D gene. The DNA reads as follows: TGTGCCAGCGCCACCCGGGGGGCGTTCGGAAACACCATATATTTT. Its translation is CASATRGAFGNTIYF.